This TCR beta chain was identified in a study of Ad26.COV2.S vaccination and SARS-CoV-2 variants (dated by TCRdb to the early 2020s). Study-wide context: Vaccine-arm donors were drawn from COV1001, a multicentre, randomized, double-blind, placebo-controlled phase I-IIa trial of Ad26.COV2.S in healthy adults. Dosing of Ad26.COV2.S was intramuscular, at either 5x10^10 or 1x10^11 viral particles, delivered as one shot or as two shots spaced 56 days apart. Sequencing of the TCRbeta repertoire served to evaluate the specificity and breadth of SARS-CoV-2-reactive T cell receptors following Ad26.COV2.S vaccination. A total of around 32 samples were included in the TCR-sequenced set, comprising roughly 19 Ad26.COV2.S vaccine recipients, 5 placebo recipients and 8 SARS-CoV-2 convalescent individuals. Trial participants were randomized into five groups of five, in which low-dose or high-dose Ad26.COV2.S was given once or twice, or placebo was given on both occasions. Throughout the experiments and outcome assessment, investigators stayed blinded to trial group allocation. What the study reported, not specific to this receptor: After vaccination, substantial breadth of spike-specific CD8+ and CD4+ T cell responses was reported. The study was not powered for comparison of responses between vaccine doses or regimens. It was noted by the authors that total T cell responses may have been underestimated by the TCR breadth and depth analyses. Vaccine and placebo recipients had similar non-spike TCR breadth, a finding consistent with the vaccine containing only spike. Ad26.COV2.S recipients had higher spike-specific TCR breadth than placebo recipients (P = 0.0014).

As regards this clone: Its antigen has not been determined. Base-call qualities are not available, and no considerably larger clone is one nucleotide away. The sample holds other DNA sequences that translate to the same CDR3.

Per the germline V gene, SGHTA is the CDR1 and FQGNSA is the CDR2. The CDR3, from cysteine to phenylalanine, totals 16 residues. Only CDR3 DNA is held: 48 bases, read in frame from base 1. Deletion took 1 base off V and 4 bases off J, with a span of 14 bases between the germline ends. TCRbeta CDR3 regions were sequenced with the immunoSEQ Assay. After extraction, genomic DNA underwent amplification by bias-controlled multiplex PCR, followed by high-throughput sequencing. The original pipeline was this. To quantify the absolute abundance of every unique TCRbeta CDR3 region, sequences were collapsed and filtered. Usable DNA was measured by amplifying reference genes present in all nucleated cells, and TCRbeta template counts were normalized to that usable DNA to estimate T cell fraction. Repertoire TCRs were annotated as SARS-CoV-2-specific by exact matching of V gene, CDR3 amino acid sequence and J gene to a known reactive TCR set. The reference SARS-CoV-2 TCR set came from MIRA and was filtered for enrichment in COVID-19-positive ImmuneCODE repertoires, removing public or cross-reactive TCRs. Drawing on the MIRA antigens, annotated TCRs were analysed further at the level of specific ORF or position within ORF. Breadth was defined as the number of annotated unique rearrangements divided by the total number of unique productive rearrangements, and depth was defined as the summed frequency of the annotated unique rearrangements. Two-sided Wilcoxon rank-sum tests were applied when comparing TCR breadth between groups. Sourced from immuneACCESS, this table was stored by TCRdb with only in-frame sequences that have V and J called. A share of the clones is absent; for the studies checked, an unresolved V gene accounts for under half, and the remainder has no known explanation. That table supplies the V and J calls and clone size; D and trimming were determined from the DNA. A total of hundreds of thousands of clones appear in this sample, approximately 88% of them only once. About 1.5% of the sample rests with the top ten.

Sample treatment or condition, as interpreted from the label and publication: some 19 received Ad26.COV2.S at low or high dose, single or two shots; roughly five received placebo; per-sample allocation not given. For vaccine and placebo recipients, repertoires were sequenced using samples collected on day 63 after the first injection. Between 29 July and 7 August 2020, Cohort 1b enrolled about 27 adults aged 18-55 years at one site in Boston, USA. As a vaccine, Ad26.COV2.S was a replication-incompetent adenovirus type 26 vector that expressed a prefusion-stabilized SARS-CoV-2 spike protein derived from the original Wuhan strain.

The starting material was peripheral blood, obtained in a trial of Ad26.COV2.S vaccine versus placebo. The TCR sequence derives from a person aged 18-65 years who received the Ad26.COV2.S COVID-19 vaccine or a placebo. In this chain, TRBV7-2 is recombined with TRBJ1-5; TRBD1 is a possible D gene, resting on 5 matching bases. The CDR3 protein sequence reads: CASSLGSGGVNQPQHF. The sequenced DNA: TGTGCCAGCAGCTTAGGGTCTGGGGGGGTGAATCAGCCCCAGCATTTT.